These 29 T cell receptor beta chains came from one sample sequenced in a study of shared clonotypes between healthy human individuals. This table comes from immunoSEQ multiplex PCR, and its TCRdb copy is limited to in-frame clones, with some not included. The table records roughly 1 million clones, around three quarters of them present only once. The sample consisted of memory CD4+ T cells from PBMCs. Subset: CD45RA-negative fraction. These receptors came from a man aged 18 to 35 in good health. Some clones in this sample may be carry-over from other donors' samples.

The V call is TRBV10-3, the J call TRBJ2-2, with D perhaps given as TRBD1 or TRBD2 (6 bases each). V shed 2 bases and J shed 6 bases, with 16 bases lying between them. The germline CDR1 and CDR2 sequences are ENHRY and SYGVKD. The CDR3 has 16 residues. The CDR3 DNA sequence: TGTGCCATCAGTGAGAGGGGGGCGGGTCTCGCCGGGGAGCTGTTTTTT. This encodes CAISERGAGLAGELFF.

This chain uses TRBV28 with TRBJ2-2; D gene ambiguous. The CDR3 spans 14 residues. The V and J ends lost 6 bases and 8 bases respectively, with 16 bases between them. Germline CDR1 MDHEN, CDR2 SYDVKM. CDR3 residues: CASSPLPVIGELFF. For the CDR3, the DNA is TGTGCCAGCAGCCCTTTGCCAGTGATAGGGGAGCTGTTTTTT.

The rearrangement links TRBV5-1 to TRBJ2-5, with 10 bases that match TRBD1. The germline CDR1 and CDR2 sequences are SGHRS and YFSETQ. The CDR3 is made up of 15 amino acids. Trimming cost V 2 bases and J 3 bases; bases outside gene matches: 4. The chain's CDR3 is CASSFTGTGEETQYF. CDR3 nucleotides: TGCGCCAGCAGCTTCACCGGGACAGGGGAAGAGACCCAGTACTTC.

V usage is TRBV2 and J usage is TRBJ2-5; 12 bases are a match to TRBD1. J was trimmed by 4 bases and V by 5 bases; bases with no gene match: 11. This CDR3 is 17 amino acids long. Looked up from germline, CDR1 is SNHLY and CDR2 is FYNNEI. The CDR3 loop reads CASSPHRGQGARETQYF. The CDR3 coding sequence is TGTGCCAGCAGTCCGCATCGGGGACAGGGGGCGCGAGAGACCCAGTACTTC.

This clone was picked up a small number of times. The genes are TRBV10-3 and TRBJ1-2; no definite D call. CDR3 length: 13 residues. V was shortened by 7 bases and J by 9 bases, with 18 bases between the two germline ends. Per germline, CDR1 ENHRY and CDR2 SYGVKD. The CDR3 sequence is CAINLSPGGSYTF. CDR3 sequence (DNA): TGTGCCATCAACCTGAGCCCGGGAGGAAGCTACACCTTC.

This chain connects TRBV30 to TRBJ2-5; D perhaps matches TRBD2 (6 bases). This CDR3 contains 15 residues. The germline V and J ends were trimmed by 8 bases and 1 base, with 20 bases remaining between them. The germline V gene encodes CDR1 GTSNPN and CDR2 SVGIG (reference sequence). This chain's CDR3 is CARPNEGGGQETQYF. CDR3 bases: TGTGCCAGGCCAAACGAGGGAGGTGGCCAAGAGACCCAGTACTTC.

This chain joins TRBV6-6 and TRBJ2-3; D may be TRBD2 (5 bases). This CDR3 comprises 14 residues. Trimming took off 2 bases at V and 4 bases at J, with 10 bases between the two ends. The germline CDR1 and CDR2 sequences are MNHNY and SVGAGI (reference sequence). CDR3 in amino acids: CASSYRGRADTQYF. The CDR3 bases are TGTGCCAGCAGTTACAGAGGGAGAGCAGATACGCAGTATTTT.

This chain joins TRBV2 and TRBJ1-5; D call uncertain. Trimming took 6 bases from V and 3 from J, leaving 9 bases between them. Per germline, CDR1 SNHLY and CDR2 FYNNEI. CDR3 size: 13 residues. CDR3 sequence (DNA): TGTGCCAGCAGCTGGGCGAACAATCAGCCCCAGCATTTT. It encodes CASSWANNQPQHF.

The chain couples TRBV7-9 to TRBJ2-7, with 10 nucleotides matching TRBD2. The V gene end was trimmed by 3 bases and the J gene end by 1 base; junction bases not matched to a gene: 3. This CDR3 region has 15 residues. The germline V gene encodes CDR1 SEHNR and CDR2 FQNEAQ (reference sequence). The CDR3 here is CASSLTSGFSYEQYF. As DNA, the CDR3 is TGTGCCAGCAGCTTGACTAGCGGGTTTTCCTACGAGCAGTACTTC.

The rearrangement joins TRBV7-8 to TRBJ2-4; D is possibly TRBD2 (6 bases). V shed 5 bases and J shed 0 bases, with 23 bases lying between them. CDR1 and CDR2 from the germline V gene are SGHVS and FQNEAQ. This CDR3 is 19 amino acids long. CDR3 amino acids: CASSLPTRAAGLAKNIQYF. CDR3 coding DNA: TGTGCCAGCAGCCTACCGACGAGAGCAGCGGGTCTAGCCAAAAACATTCAGTACTTC.

The CDR3 spells CASTLAGDTGELFF. DNA of the CDR3: TGTGCCAGCACCCTAGCGGGGGACACCGGGGAGCTGTTTTTT. This rearrangement joins TRBV7-2 to TRBJ2-2, with 10 nucleotides matching TRBD2. Trimming cost V 7 bases and J 3 bases; bases outside gene matches: 2. Germline V lookup: CDR1 SGHTA, CDR2 FQGNSA. The CDR3 has 14 residues.

This chain joins TRBV28 and TRBJ2-7; D might be TRBD1 (7 bases). Trimming removed 6 bases from V and 2 bases from J, with 17 bases in between. This CDR3 region has 15 residues. CDR1 and CDR2 (germline): MDHEN, SYDVKM. Here the CDR3 DNA reads TGTGCCAGCAGACGCCAGGGGGGTTTAGCCTACGAGCAGTACTTC. Translated, it gives CASRRQGGLAYEQYF.

The rearrangement uses TRBV28 and TRBJ2-2; 8 nucleotides match TRBD1. The CDR3 runs 16 residues. V shed 4 bases and J 3 bases; nucleotides not matched to a gene: 7. The germline gives CDR1 MDHEN, CDR2 SYDVKM. The CDR3 protein is CASSSAGGKDTGELFF. CDR3 bases: TGTGCCAGCAGTTCCGCAGGGGGCAAGGACACCGGGGAGCTGTTTTTT.

As DNA, the CDR3 is TGCGCCAGCAGCTTGGTGCGGGGTCATGACGCTGAAGCTTTCTTT. It translates to CASSLVRGHDAEAFF. The V and J genes are TRBV5-1 and TRBJ1-1; D call uncertain. This CDR3 is 15 amino acids long. Looked up from germline, CDR1 is SGHRS and CDR2 is YFSETQ. Trimming stripped 0 bases from V and 6 bases from J, with 15 bases between.

The CDR3: CASSLSRGLSHEQYF. In DNA, the CDR3 is TGTGCCAGCAGTTTAAGCAGGGGACTTAGCCACGAGCAGTACTTC. The chain joins TRBV7-2 to TRBJ2-7; perhaps D is TRBD1 or TRBD2 (6 bases each). CDR3 length equals 15 residues. Trimming pared 6 bases from V and 5 bases from J, leaving 20 bases between. Germline V CDR1 and CDR2: SGHTA, FQGNSA.

About this clone itself: Other DNA sequences from this sample encode an identical CDR3 as well. CDR3 coding DNA: TGTGCCAGCAGTTCACAGTACGAGCAGTACTTC. This gives the protein CASSSQYEQYF. The J gene is TRBJ2-7, the V gene TRBV28; D is unclear. V gave up 4 bases and J gave up 4 bases, with 5 bases separating them. CDR3 length equals 11 residues. Germline CDR1 and CDR2: MDHEN and SYDVKM. Full variable domain (missing parts from reference TRBV28 and TRBJ2-7): DVKVTQSSRYLVKRTGEKVFLECVQDMDHENMFWYRQDPGLGLRLIYFSYDVKMKEKGDIPEGYSVSREKKERFSLILESASTNQTSMYLCASSSQYEQYFGPGTRLTVT.

This rearrangement joins TRBV4-2 to TRBJ2-6; 12 bases fit TRBD2. The CDR3 consists of 20 residues. J gave up 1 base and V 4 bases, and 11 bases lay outside the gene matches. Looked up from germline, CDR1 is LGHNA and CDR2 is YNFKEQ. CDR3 protein: CASSPTFPGLAGSGANVLTF. In DNA, the CDR3 is TGTGCCAGCAGCCCAACTTTTCCGGGACTAGCGGGTTCTGGGGCCAACGTCCTGACTTTC.

For the CDR3, the DNA is TGCGCCAGCAGCCTACTTCGGACGGGAGAAAAACTGTTTTTT. Translated: CASSLLRTGEKLFF. J is TRBJ1-4 and V is TRBV4-1, with D unresolved. V was shortened by 4 bases and J by 8 bases, with 14 bases between the two germline ends. The CDR3 length is 14 residues. Germline CDR1 MGHRA, CDR2 YSYEKL.

This clone came up once. This chain uses TRBV6-1 with TRBJ1-2, with D maybe TRBD1 (5 bases). The CDR3 has 15 residues. Trimming shortened V by 5 bases and J by 2 bases, and 15 bases separated the two germline ends. The germline gives CDR1 MNHNS, CDR2 SASEGT. Here the CDR3 DNA reads TGTGCCAGCAGTCTTAAATGGGGGAACAACTATGGCTACACCTTC. It encodes CASSLKWGNNYGYTF.

The V call is TRBV25-1, the J call TRBJ2-7; the match to TRBD2 covers 12 bases. Unmatched junction bases numbered 2, after V lost 0 bases and J lost 2 bases. The CDR3 is made up of 16 amino acids. Germline values: CDR1 MGHDK, CDR2 SYGVNS. CDR3 sequence reads: CASSEYPSGRAYEQYF. The CDR3 nucleotides are TGTGCCAGCAGTGAATACCCTAGCGGGAGGGCCTACGAGCAGTACTTC.

This clone showed up just once. This chain joins TRBV7-7 and TRBJ2-7; 7 bases agree with TRBD2. The germline V gene encodes CDR1 SSHAT and CDR2 FNYEAQ (reference sequence). Trimming removed 5 bases from V and 7 bases from J; junction bases left unmatched: 8. CDR3 length equals 13 residues. The CDR3 here is CASSQTLGGEQYF. CDR3 in DNA: TGTGCCAGCAGCCAAACCCTGGGAGGGGAGCAGTACTTC.

The V and J genes are TRBV7-2 and TRBJ2-3; unclear D gene. V was cut by 2 bases and J by 0 bases, with 12 bases left in between. The CDR3 extends over 16 amino acids. The germline gives CDR1 SGHTA, CDR2 FQGNSA. The CDR3 sequence: CASSLLGITSTDTQYF. CDR3 DNA sequence: TGTGCCAGCAGCTTATTGGGGATCACTAGCACAGATACGCAGTATTTT.

This CDR3 is CASRSGGNTDTQYF. The DNA of the CDR3 is TGTGCCAGCAGGTCAGGGGGGAACACAGATACGCAGTATTTT. The chain couples TRBV13 to TRBJ2-3, with D possibly matching TRBD1 (7 bases). The CDR3 extends over 14 amino acids. CDR1 is PRHDT and CDR2 is FYEKMQ in the germline V gene (reference sequence). Trimming removed 6 bases from V and 2 bases from J, with 12 bases in between. The full variable domain, rest sourced from reference TRBV13 and TRBJ2-3, is AAGVIQSPRHLIKEKRETATLKCYPIPRHDTVYWYQQGPGQDPQFLISFYEKMQSDKGSIPDRFSAQQFSDYHSELNMSSLELGDSALYFCASRSGGNTDTQYFGPGTRLTVL.

This clone was recorded many times. This chain uses TRBV19 with TRBJ1-4, with D perhaps TRBD1 (6 bases). The CDR3 is 14 residues long. V was trimmed by 6 bases and J by 8 bases, leaving 16 bases between them. CDR1 and CDR2 (germline): LNHDA, SQIVND (reference sequence). In DNA, the CDR3 is TGTGCCAGTAGGTCATCAGGGGTCATCGAAAAACTGTTTTTT. The encoded protein is CASRSSGVIEKLFF. Full variable domain (remainder filled in from reference TRBV19 and TRBJ1-4): DGGITQSPKYLFRKEGQNVTLSCEQNLNHDAMYWYRQDPGQGLRLIYYSQIVNDFQKGDIAEGYSVSREKKESFPLTVTSAQKNPTAFYLCASRSSGVIEKLFFGSGTQLSVL.

The V call is TRBV29-1, the J call TRBJ2-2; D may be TRBD2 (6 bases). The V and J ends lost 3 bases and 2 bases respectively, with 7 bases between them. This CDR3 has 13 residues. Per the germline V gene, CDR1 is SQVTM and CDR2 is ANQGSEA. This CDR3 reads CSVDGLNTGELFF. As DNA, the CDR3 is TGCAGCGTTGACGGACTAAACACCGGGGAGCTGTTTTTT.

The rearrangement links TRBV5-1 to TRBJ1-2; no definite D call. Germline V gene data show CDR1 as SGHRS and CDR2 as YFSETQ. The CDR3 loop spans 12 amino acids. V was clipped by 0 bases and J by 4 bases, with 4 bases between them. DNA of the CDR3: TGCGCCAGCAGCTTGGGTCCCTATGGCTACACCTTC. Its translation is CASSLGPYGYTF.

V gene TRBV7-9 combines with J gene TRBJ1-2; maybe TRBD1 (6 bases). V was clipped by 5 bases and J by 8 bases, with 12 bases between them. This CDR3 is built from 12 residues. Germline V gene lookup returns CDR1 SEHNR and CDR2 FQNEAQ (reference sequence). The CDR3 is CASSPPQGGYTF. DNA of the CDR3: TGTGCCAGCAGCCCCCCACAGGGAGGCTACACCTTC.

The chain recombines TRBV7-8 with TRBJ1-5; 8 nucleotides match TRBD1. The CDR3 sequence is 16 residues long. V dropped 1 base and J dropped 7; count of bases not matched to a gene: 9. Looked up from germline, CDR1 is SGHVS and CDR2 is FQNEAQ. CDR3 DNA: TGTGCCAGCAGCTTAGTAGGGGGACAGGTCGGGCAGCCCCAGCATTTT. As protein: CASSLVGGQVGQPQHF. Looking up the rest from reference TRBV7-8 and TRBJ1-5 gives the full variable domain: GAGVSQSPRYKVAKRGQDVALRCDPISGHVSLFWYQQALGQGPEFLTYFQNEAQLDKSGLPSDRFFAERPEGSVSTLKIQRTQQEDSAVYLCASSLVGGQVGQPQHFGDGTRLSIL.

The chain employs TRBV5-1 and TRBJ1-1; possible D gene TRBD1, 6 bases. CDR3 length: 14 amino acids. Germline-derived CDR1 and CDR2 are SGHRS and YFSETQ. Deletions cut 4 bases from V and 6 bases from J, with 16 bases between. In nucleotides, the CDR3 is TGCGCCAGCAGCCGGGGGGGGCCCGAGGCTGAAGCTTTCTTT. Translating gives CASSRGGPEAEAFF. Variable domain in full (rest from reference TRBV5-1 and TRBJ1-1): KAGVTQTPRYLIKTRGQQVTLSCSPISGHRSVSWYQQTPGQGLQFLFEYFSETQRNKGNFPGRFSGRQFSNSRSEMNVSTLELGDSALYLCASSRGGPEAEAFFGQGTRLTVV.